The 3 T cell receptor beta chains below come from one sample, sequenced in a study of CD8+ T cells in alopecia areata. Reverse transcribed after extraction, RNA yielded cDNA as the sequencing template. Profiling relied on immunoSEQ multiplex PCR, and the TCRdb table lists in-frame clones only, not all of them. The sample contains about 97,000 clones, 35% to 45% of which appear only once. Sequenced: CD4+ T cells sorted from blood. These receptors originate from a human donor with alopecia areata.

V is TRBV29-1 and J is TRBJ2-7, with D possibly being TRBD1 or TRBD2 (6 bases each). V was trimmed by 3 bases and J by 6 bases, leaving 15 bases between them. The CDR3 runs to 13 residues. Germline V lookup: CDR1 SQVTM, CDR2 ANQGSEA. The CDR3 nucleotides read TGCAGCGTTGACAGGGGAGGAGTGGGCGAGCAGTACTTC. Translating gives CSVDRGGVGEQYF.

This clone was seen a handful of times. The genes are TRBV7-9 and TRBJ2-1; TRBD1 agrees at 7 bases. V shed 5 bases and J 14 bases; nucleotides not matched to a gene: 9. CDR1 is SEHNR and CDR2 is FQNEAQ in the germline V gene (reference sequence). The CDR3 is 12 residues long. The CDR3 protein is CASSTDRDREFF. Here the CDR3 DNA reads TGTGCCAGCAGCACTGACAGGGATCGGGAGTTCTTC.

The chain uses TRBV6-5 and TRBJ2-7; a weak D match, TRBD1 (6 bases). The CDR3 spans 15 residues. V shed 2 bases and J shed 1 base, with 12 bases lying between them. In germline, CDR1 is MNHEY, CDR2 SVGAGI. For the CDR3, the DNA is TGTGCCAGCAGTTACGGTCCGACAGGTTCCTACGAGCAGTACTTC. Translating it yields CASSYGPTGSYEQYF.